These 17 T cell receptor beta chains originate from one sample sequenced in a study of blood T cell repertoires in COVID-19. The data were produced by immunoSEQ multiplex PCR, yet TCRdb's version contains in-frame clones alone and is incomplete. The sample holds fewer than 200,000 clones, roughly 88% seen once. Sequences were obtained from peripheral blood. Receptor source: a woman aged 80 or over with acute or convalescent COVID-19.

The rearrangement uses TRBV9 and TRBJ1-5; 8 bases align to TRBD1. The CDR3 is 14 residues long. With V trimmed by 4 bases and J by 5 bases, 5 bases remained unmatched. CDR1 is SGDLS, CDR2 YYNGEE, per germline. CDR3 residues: CASSRTGSYQPQHF. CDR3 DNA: TGTGCCAGCAGCCGGACAGGGTCTTATCAGCCCCAGCATTTT.

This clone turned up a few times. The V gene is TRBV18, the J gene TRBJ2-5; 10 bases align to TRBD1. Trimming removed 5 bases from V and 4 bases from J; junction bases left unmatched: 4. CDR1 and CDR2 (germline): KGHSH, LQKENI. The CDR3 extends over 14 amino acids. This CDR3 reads CASSWTGGSETQYF. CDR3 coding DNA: TGTGCCAGCTCATGGACAGGGGGTTCAGAGACCCAGTACTTC. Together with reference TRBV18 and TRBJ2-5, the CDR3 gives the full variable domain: NAGVMQNPRHLVRRRGQEARLRCSPMKGHSHVYWYRQLPEEGLKFMVYLQKENIIDESGMPKERFSAEFPKEGPSILRIQQVVRGDSAAYFCASSWTGGSETQYFGPGTRLLVL.

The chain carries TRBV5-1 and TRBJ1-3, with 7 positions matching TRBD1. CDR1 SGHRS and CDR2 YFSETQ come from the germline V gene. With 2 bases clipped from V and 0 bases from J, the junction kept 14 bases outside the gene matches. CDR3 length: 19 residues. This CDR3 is CASSFLRDSTSLSGNTIYF. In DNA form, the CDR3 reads TGCGCCAGCAGCTTTCTCCGGGACAGCACGTCTCTCTCTGGAAACACCATATATTTT.

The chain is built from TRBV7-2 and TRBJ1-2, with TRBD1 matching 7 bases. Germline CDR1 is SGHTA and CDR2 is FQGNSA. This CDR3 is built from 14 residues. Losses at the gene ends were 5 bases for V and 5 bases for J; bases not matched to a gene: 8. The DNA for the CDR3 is TGTGCCAGCAGCCAAATGACAGGGTTATATGGCTACACCTTC. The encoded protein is CASSQMTGLYGYTF.

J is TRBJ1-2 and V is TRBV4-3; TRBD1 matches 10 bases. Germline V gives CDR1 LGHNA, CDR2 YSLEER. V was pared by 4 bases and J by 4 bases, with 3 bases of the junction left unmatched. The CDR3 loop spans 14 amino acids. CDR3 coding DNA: TGCGCCAGCAGCCCTCGGACAGGGGGCTATGGCTACACCTTC. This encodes CASSPRTGGYGYTF.

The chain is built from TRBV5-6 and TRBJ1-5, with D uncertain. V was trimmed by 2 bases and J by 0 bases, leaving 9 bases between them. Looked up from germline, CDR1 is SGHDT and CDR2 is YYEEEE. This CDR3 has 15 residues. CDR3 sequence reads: CASSFSGNSNQPQHF. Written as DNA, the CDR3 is TGTGCCAGCAGCTTCTCCGGGAATAGCAATCAGCCCCAGCATTTT.

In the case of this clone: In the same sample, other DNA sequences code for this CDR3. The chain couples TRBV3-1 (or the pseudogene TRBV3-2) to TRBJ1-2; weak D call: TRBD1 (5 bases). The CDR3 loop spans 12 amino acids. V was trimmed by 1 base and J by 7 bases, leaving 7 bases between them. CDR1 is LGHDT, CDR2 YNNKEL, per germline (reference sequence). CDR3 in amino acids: CASSQGRGGYTF. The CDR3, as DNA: TGTGCCAGCAGCCAAGGTAGGGGTGGCTACACCTTC.

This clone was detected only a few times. The CDR3, as DNA: TGTGCCAGCAGCTTAGAAAGGGGCTCACCCCTCCACTTT. Amino acids: CASSLERGSPLHF. The chain joins TRBV7-9 to TRBJ1-6; D is perhaps TRBD1 (5 bases). The CDR3 is 13 residues long. Germline lookup yields CDR1 SEHNR and CDR2 FQNEAQ (reference sequence). Trimming removed 1 base from V and 10 bases from J, with 8 bases in between.

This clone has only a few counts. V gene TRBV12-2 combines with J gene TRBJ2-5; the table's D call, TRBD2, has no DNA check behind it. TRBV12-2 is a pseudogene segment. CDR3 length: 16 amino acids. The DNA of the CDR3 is TGTGCAAGTCGCTTAAACGCCAACGGGTACCAAGAGACCCAGTACTTC. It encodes CASRLNANGYQETQYF.

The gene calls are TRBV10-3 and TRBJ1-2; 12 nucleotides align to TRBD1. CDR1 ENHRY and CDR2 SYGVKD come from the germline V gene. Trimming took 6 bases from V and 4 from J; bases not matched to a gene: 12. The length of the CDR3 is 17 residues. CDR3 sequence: CAIRGRDRGPESYGYTF. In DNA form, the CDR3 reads TGTGCCATCAGGGGCCGGGACAGGGGGCCCGAGAGCTATGGCTACACCTTC.

The CDR3 DNA reads as TGTGCCAGCAGCCTCAGGACTAGCGGGAGATACAATGAGCAGTTCTTC. It translates to CASSLRTSGRYNEQFF. The chain employs TRBV5-5 and TRBJ2-1, with TRBD2 matching over 13 bases. The V gene's germline CDR1 is SGHKS and CDR2 YYEKEE (reference sequence). The CDR3 length is 16 residues. V gave up 4 bases and J gave up 4 bases; unmatched junction bases: 5.

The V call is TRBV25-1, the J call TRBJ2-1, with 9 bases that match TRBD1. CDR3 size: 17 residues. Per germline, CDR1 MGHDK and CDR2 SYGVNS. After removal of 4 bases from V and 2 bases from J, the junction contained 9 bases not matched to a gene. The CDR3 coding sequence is TGTGCCAGCAGTGCAAGCCCCGGACAGGGGACCTACAATGAGCAGTTCTTC. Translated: CASSASPGQGTYNEQFF.

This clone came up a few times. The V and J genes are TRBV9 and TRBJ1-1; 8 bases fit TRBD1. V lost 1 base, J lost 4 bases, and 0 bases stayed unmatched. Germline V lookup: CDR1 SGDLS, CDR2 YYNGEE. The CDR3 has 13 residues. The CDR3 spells CASSVTGGTEAFF. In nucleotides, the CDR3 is TGTGCCAGCAGCGTAACAGGGGGCACTGAAGCTTTCTTT.

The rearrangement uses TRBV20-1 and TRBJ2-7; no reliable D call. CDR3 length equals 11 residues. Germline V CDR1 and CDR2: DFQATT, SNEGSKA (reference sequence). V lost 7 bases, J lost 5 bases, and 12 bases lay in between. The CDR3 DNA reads TGCAGTGTGGGCAGTGGCCACGAGCAGTACTTC. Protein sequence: CSVGSGHEQYF.

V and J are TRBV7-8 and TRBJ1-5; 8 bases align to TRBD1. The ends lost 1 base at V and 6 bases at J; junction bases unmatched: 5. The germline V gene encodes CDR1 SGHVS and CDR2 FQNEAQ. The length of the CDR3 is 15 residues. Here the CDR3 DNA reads TGTGCCAGCAGCTTAGGGACAGGGTTGGCTCAGCCCCAGCATTTT. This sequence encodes CASSLGTGLAQPQHF. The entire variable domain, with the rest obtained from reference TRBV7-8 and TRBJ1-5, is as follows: GAGVSQSPRYKVAKRGQDVALRCDPISGHVSLFWYQQALGQGPEFLTYFQNEAQLDKSGLPSDRFFAERPEGSVSTLKIQRTQQEDSAVYLCASSLGTGLAQPQHFGDGTRLSIL.

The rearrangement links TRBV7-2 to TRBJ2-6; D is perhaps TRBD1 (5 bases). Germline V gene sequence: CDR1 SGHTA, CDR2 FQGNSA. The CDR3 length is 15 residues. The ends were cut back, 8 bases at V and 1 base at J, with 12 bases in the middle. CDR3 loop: CASGRDSSGANVLTF. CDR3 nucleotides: TGTGCCAGCGGACGAGACAGTTCTGGGGCCAACGTCCTGACTTTC.

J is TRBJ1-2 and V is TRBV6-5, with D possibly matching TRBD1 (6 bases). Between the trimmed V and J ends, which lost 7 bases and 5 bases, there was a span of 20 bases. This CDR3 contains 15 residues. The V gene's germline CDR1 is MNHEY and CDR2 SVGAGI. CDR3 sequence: CASTIGPGAMYGYTF. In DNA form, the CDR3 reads TGTGCCAGCACCATAGGTCCAGGGGCGATGTATGGCTACACCTTC.